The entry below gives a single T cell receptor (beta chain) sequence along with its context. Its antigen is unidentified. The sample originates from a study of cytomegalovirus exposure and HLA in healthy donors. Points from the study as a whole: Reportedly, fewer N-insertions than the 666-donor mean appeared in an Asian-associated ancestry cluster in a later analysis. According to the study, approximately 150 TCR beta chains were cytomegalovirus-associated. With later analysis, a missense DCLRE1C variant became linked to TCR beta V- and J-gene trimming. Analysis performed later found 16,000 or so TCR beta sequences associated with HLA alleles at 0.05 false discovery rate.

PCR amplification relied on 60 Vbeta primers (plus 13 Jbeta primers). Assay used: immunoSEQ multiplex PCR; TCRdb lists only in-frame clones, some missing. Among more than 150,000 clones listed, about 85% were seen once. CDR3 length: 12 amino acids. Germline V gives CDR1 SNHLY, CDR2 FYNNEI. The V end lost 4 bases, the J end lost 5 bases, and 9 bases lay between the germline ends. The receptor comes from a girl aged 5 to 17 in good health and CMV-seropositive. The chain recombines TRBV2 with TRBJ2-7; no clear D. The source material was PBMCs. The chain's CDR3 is CASSGASHEQYF. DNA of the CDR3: TGTGCCAGCAGTGGGGCTTCCCACGAGCAGTACTTC.